Given below is one T cell receptor (beta chain) in context. Antigen specificity is unknown. The entry originates in a study of read filtering for tumor transcriptome and immune sequencing. Study overall: Patients were 16 to 20 male and 11 to 15 female, mean age 65.9 years, range about 45 to 85. After DNase treatment, RNA was made into whole-transcriptome libraries. Points from the study as a whole: RNA-seq captured clonotypes less deeply and reliably than IR-seq. Dropping single-read clonotypes raised IR-seq and RNA-seq shared-clonotype correlation.

The library was built from about 400 ng RNA with molecular barcoded adaptors for alpha/delta and beta/gamma chains. Each CDR3 protein is one row after TCRdb ran MiXCR on the reads. The table has about 39,000 distinct CDR3 sequences, over 11% seen once. The TCR comes from a donor aged 40 or over with multiple myeloma. Sequences were obtained from a population of CD138-negative cells sorted from bone marrow.

CDR3 nucleotides: TGTGCCAGCAGCCTACAGCGGTTGCAGTTCTTC. Encoded protein: CASSLQRLQFF. The rearrangement uses TRBV28 and TRBJ2-1, with TRBD2 as a possible D gene (5 bases). The CDR3 sequence is 11 residues long. With 6 bases removed from V and 12 bases from J, the gap between germline ends came to 12 bases. From germline, CDR1 is MDHEN and CDR2 SYDVKM.